One T cell receptor beta chain is described in this entry. It lacks a known antigen. Base qualities are not recorded, but no much larger clone differs from it by a single base. The sample belongs to a study of shared clonotypes between healthy human individuals (dated by TCRdb to the early 2020s). With regard to the full study: The cohort comprised a couple of women and a few men aged 18 to 49 years. For each donor, CD4 naive and CD4 memory were each given three plates, CD8 naive was given two plates, and CD8 memory was given one plate. To estimate repertoire size and how much clonotypes are shared between individuals, the study performed deep sequencing of blood TCR repertoires from a few healthy adults. To increase sequencing depth and limit assay-specific biases, TCR repertoire library preparation and sequencing were carried out by different laboratories using diverse techniques. Leukapheresis yielded between about 0.85 and 9 billion PBMCs per donor. Overall study outcomes, separate from this receptor: Estimated clonotype richness was generally larger for naive than for memory subsets. Sharing across a handful of donors was observed for approximately 5% of naive CD4, over 3% of naive CD8, 2% to 2.5% of memory CD4, and 0.4% of memory CD8 clonotypes. Only blood was sampled, and tissue TCR repertoires likely differ from those in blood. Pairwise subsampling led to the expectation that sequencing depth would affect the degree of clonotype sharing among donors. Because the study included a small number of donors, the genetic and exposure-history diversity represented was limited. Higher generation probabilities were observed for clonotypes shared by all four sorted-subset donors than for non-shared clonotypes. Rarefaction of sorted-subset datasets indicated incomplete sequencing despite the large sequencing depth.

Using the deep immunoSEQ assay, multiplex PCR amplified TCR CDR3 regions from genomic DNA. Genomic DNA extracted from each cell subset was distributed evenly over all wells of several immunoSEQ 96-well plates, and each plate served as one replicate. For sorted subsets, each replicate PCR was loaded with about 0.2 ug genomic DNA, equivalent to 30,000 or so T cell genomes. The purified libraries were quantified using a Qubit 3.0 fluorometer, sized with a Bioanalyzer 2100, and then quantified again using the KAPA Library Quantification kit. A separate single-read 150-cycle Illumina NextSeq 550 flow cell was used to sequence each immunoSEQ 96-well plate. Regarding the original processing steps: The immunoSEQ output contained only junctional sequences without quality scores, so filtering could not match that applied to full-length reads. Sequences were annotated with PyIR, a Python wrapper for IgBLAST v1.9, using IMGT germline references to assign V/J genes and CDR3. Reads were removed for weak V/J assignments (E-value above 1e-6), missing CDR3, stop codons, out-of-frame junctions, or ambiguous translated residues. V3J clonotypes were defined as sequences sharing an identical inferred V gene, J gene, and CDR3 amino acid sequence. Percentage overlap between repertoires was computed as shared unique clonotypes divided by the size of the smaller repertoire. Repertoire richness was assessed with RTK rarefaction, the Chao1 estimator, and Recon v2.1 estimates of unobserved clonotypes. OLGA was used to compute generation probabilities for all TCRbeta clonotypes that the gDNA method yielded from a handful of donors. Sourced from immuneACCESS, this table was stored by TCRdb with only in-frame sequences that have V and J called. A share of the clones is absent; for the studies checked, an unresolved V gene accounts for under half, and the remainder has no known explanation. That table furnishes V, J and clone size, whereas the DNA furnished D and trimming. This sample holds some 600,000 clones; roughly 96% were observed only once. The top ten clonotypes cover 0.11% of the sample.

CD8 naive samples consisted of CD45RO-negative cells that were positively selected for CCR7, yielding a CD45RA+CCR7+ population without TemRA cells. The donors were healthy, HIV-negative adults with no recently reported acute infections or vaccinations. Every donor was a Caucasian adult residing in Nashville, Tennessee, USA. After blood collection by leukapheresis, PBMCs were isolated using Ficoll-Histopaque density gradient centrifugation and then cryopreserved in the vapor phase of liquid nitrogen. Analytical flow cytometry was used to check the purity and quantity of each magnetically sorted T cell population. From each sorted fraction, genomic DNA was isolated and quantified by UV absorbance on a Nanodrop 2000c. The sequenced material came from naive CD8+ T cells sorted from blood. The cell subset or site label corresponds to: CD45RA+CCR7+. The source of this sequence is a woman in her 30s in good health.

The CDR3 region has the sequence CAISGVDDYGYTF. The DNA sequence is as follows: TGTGCCATCTCTGGGGTGGATGACTATGGCTACACCTTC. This receptor chain uses TRBV10-3 and TRBJ1-2, with no D gene named confidently. From its cysteine to its phenylalanine, the CDR3 spans 13 amino acids. CDR3 DNA is the only sequence kept; it has 39 bases, read in frame from the first base. V and J are truncated by 8 bases and 3 bases respectively, leaving an intervening sequence of 13 bases. CDR1 and CDR2 are read off the germline V gene as ENHRY and SYGVKD.